Sequencing of this TCR beta chain was carried out in a study of blood T cell repertoires in COVID-19. Study summary: Spain, Italy and the United States supplied samples that represented acute and convalescent COVID-19. T cells, B-cell-depleted T cells, or PBMCs provided the cDNA or gDNA that served as material.

The table lists this clone with a few counts. Authors' data handling: The authors estimated nucleated cell counts from reference gene primer amplification. TCRdb keeps only in-frame clones here, not all; method: immunoSEQ multiplex PCR. The DNA was the basis for D and trimming; V, J and clone size are from that table. The repertoire includes some 250,000 clones, roughly 86% of them detected once, and just over 3% sits in the top ten. The CDR3 is made up of 13 amino acids. Germline-derived CDR1 and CDR2 are SGHNT and YYREEE (reference sequence). With V trimmed by 5 bases and J by 6 bases, 5 bases remained unmatched.

The sequence was collected from a woman under 40 who had recovered from COVID-19. Sequenced sample: peripheral blood. This sequence joins TRBV5-4 and TRBJ2-7; 10 bases are a match to TRBD1. The CDR3 DNA reads as TGTGCCAGCAGACCTGACAGGGGGCGCGAGCAGTACTTC. This gives the protein CASRPDRGREQYF.